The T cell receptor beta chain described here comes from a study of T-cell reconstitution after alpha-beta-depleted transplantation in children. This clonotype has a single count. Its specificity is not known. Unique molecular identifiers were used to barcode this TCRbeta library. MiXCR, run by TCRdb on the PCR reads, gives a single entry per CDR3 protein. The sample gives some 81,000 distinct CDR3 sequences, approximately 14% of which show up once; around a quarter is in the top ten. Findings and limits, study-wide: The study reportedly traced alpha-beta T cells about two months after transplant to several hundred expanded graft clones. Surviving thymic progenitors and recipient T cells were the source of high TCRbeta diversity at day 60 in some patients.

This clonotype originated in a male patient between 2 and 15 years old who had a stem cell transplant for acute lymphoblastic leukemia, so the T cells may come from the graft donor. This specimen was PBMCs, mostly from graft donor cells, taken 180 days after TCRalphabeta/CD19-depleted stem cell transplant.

This CDR3 is CASKGPGVYEQYF. The DNA for the CDR3 is TGTGCCAGCAAGGGGCCGGGGGTTTACGAGCAGTACTTC. The chain links TRBV28 to TRBJ2-7; a weak D match, TRBD2 (6 bases). From germline, CDR1 is MDHEN and CDR2 SYDVKM. CDR3 size: 13 residues. V gave up 7 bases and J gave up 4 bases, with 14 bases separating them.